This T cell receptor beta chain was retrieved from a study of cytomegalovirus exposure and HLA in healthy donors. Overall study context: HLA-typed donors contributed about 85 million unique TCRs, which were held in an early data release. Study conclusions and caveats: Owing to their indistinguishability, certain V segments, notably TRBV6-2 and TRBV6-3, were excluded.

Each donor was healthy, and each was a bone marrow donor. PCR primers comprised 60 Vbeta and 13 Jbeta primers. Profiled with immunoSEQ multiplex PCR; TCRdb holds only in-frame clones, not every one. The sample holds roughly 120,000 clones; approximately 80% are singletons and the top ten take more than 1.5%. Germline V lookup: CDR1 ENHRY, CDR2 SYGVKD. This CDR3 comprises 14 residues. The V and J ends lost 6 bases and 5 bases, in that order; junction bases with no gene match: 4. In regard to this clone: What it recognizes is unknown.

This TCR came from a man in his fifties or sixties in good health and CMV-seronegative. The material sequenced was PBMCs. This chain connects TRBV10-3 to TRBJ1-4; the match to TRBD1 covers 9 bases. CDR3 in DNA: TGTGCCATCAGCCCGGGACAGGGAAATGAAAAACTGTTTTTT. It codes for CAISPGQGNEKLFF.